One sample yielded the 12 T cell receptor beta chains listed below, sequenced in a study of blood T cells in healthy people across ages. Alongside a J-beta primer mix, a sample-barcoded 5' primer served in a second PCR lasting about 7 to 12 cycles. In TCRdb, the 5' RACE reads were re-called with MiXCR into one record per CDR3 protein. The sample holds about 1,800,000 distinct CDR3 sequences, 28% seen once. Sequences were obtained from blood. The receptors come from a woman in her 30s in good health.

About this clonotype: Mismatch with germline at one junction end may stem from a read error. V usage is TRBV5-6 and J usage is TRBJ1-1; tentative D call: TRBD1 (5 bases). CDR3 size: 14 residues. Germline V gives CDR1 SGHDT, CDR2 YYEEEE. The CDR3 sequence: CVSSLYGTVTEAFF. Written as DNA, the CDR3 is TGTGTCAGCAGCTTGTACGGGACGGTGACTGAAGCTTTCTTT.

Note on this clonotype: The CDR3 end shows no conserved phenylalanine or tryptophan, and so a read error is likely. V and J are TRBV20-1 and TRBJ2-1; D is perhaps TRBD2 (5 bases). From germline, CDR1 is DFQATT and CDR2 SNEGSKA (reference sequence). The CDR3 consists of 14 residues. Trimming shortened V by 3 bases and J by 4 bases, and 13 bases separated the two germline ends. CDR3 sequence: CSASLRARYNEQFL. The CDR3 coding sequence is TGCAGTGCTAGTTTGCGGGCGAGGTACAATGAGCAGTTCTTA.

This clonotype was found once. The rearrangement joins TRBV20-1 to TRBJ1-2, with D possibly matching TRBD1 (5 bases). The length of the CDR3 is 15 residues. Trimming took 1 base from V and 5 from J, leaving 17 bases between them. CDR1 is DFQATT and CDR2 is SNEGSKA in the germline V gene (reference sequence). The CDR3 here is CSARGGWGVEYGYTF. The CDR3 DNA is TGCAGTGCTAGAGGAGGGTGGGGGGTAGAATATGGCTACACCTTC.

A word on this clonotype: A far more abundant clone sits one base away, making this likely a read error. CDR3 DNA sequence: TGCAGTGCTAGAGTATACAATGAGCAGGTCTTC. This encodes CSARVYNEQVF. This chain connects TRBV20-1 to TRBJ2-1, with D unclear. The V gene's germline CDR1 is DFQATT and CDR2 SNEGSKA (reference sequence). The CDR3 has 11 amino acids.

The V call is TRBV6-2 or TRBV6-3, the J call TRBJ1-5; D possibly corresponds to TRBD1 (5 bases). The CDR3 is 16 residues long. V was clipped by 2 bases and J by 3 bases, with 14 bases between them. The germline V gene encodes CDR1 MNHEY and CDR2 SVGEGT. The CDR3, as DNA: TGTGCCAGCAGTTACAACAGGCTTACCTCCAATCAGCCCCAGCATTTT. It yields the protein CASSYNRLTSNQPQHF.

The sample holds a few counts of this clonotype. V usage is TRBV12-3 or TRBV12-4 and J usage is TRBJ2-1; 8 bases map to TRBD2. J lost 3 bases, V lost 2 bases, and 3 bases had no gene match. The CDR3 has 15 amino acids. CDR3 loop: CASSLRREGYNEQFF. CDR3 DNA sequence: TGTGCCAGCAGTTTAAGACGGGAGGGCTACAATGAGCAGTTCTTC.

The rearrangement links TRBV7-3 to TRBJ2-5; TRBD1 or TRBD2 may be the D gene (5 bases each). This CDR3 contains 15 residues. Trimming stripped 4 bases from V and 1 base from J, with 13 bases between. Germline loops: CDR1 SGHTA, CDR2 FQGTGA. CDR3 region: CASSSERGTQETQYF. DNA of the CDR3: TGTGCCAGCAGCTCGGAGCGAGGGACCCAAGAGACCCAGTACTTC.

This clonotype was counted ten times or more. This chain links TRBV5-1 with TRBJ2-3; D is unresolved. The germline V and J ends were trimmed by 4 bases and 4 bases, with 13 bases remaining between them. Germline CDR1 SGHRS, CDR2 YFSETQ. The CDR3 sequence is 14 residues long. The CDR3 reads CASSPGSSPDTQYF. In nucleotides, the CDR3 is TGCGCCAGCAGCCCCGGGTCCTCGCCAGATACGCAGTATTTT.

About this clonotype: A read error may be the cause here, since a much bigger clone is one base away. The chain links TRBV29-1 to TRBJ1-2; D possibly corresponds to TRBD1 (6 bases). Per the germline V gene, CDR1 is SQVTM and CDR2 is ANQGSEA. The CDR3 covers 11 residues. CDR3 sequence: CSARGNYDYTF. DNA of the CDR3: TGCAGCGCGAGGGGGAACTATGACTACACCTTC.

The chain is built from TRBV28 and TRBJ1-2; 10 positions match TRBD1. The CDR3 loop spans 15 amino acids. V trimming: 4 bases; J trimming: 6 bases; junction bases outside the gene matches: 8. CDR1 and CDR2 from the germline V gene are MDHEN and SYDVKM. Here the CDR3 DNA reads TGTGCCAGCAGTTCGGCCGGGACAGGGGACAATGGCTACACCTTC. Translated, it gives CASSSAGTGDNGYTF.

For the CDR3, the DNA is TGTGCCATCTCCAGCGGGAGGGTGGAAGAGACCCAGTACTTC. This sequence encodes CAISSGRVEETQYF. The chain recombines TRBV10-3 with TRBJ2-5; 10 bases align to TRBD2. CDR3 length: 14 amino acids. Germline V CDR1 and CDR2: ENHRY, SYGVKD. Trimming cost V 8 bases and J 3 bases; bases outside gene matches: 6.

This clonotype was found a few times. V is TRBV14 and J is TRBJ2-3; D is ambiguous. This CDR3 has 16 amino acids. CDR1 SGHDN and CDR2 FVKESK come from the germline V gene. With 1 base removed from V and 0 bases from J, the gap between germline ends came to 11 bases. CDR3 amino acids: CASSQALHQSTDTQYF. The CDR3 DNA reads as TGTGCCAGCAGCCAAGCTCTACACCAGAGCACAGATACGCAGTATTTT.